Shown below are 26 T cell receptor beta chains from a single sample sequenced in a study of blood T cell repertoires in COVID-19. Using immunoSEQ multiplex PCR, the repertoire was profiled, and TCRdb retains in-frame clones only, with some absent. The sample contains 150,000 or so clones, approximately 90% of which appear only once. The specimen was peripheral blood. The receptors originated from a man between 60 and 75 years old with active or convalescent COVID-19.

The chain couples TRBV5-4 to TRBJ2-2, with D tentatively TRBD1 (6 bases). Germline loops: CDR1 SGHNT, CDR2 YYREEE (reference sequence). This CDR3 is 18 amino acids long. V was clipped by 0 bases and J by 1 base, with 16 bases between them. The CDR3 loop reads CASSLAQDSALNTGELFF. Here the CDR3 DNA reads TGTGCCAGCAGCTTGGCCCAGGACAGCGCATTGAACACCGGGGAGCTGTTTTTT.

This clone appeared a single time. The V and J genes are TRBV7-2 and TRBJ2-3; TRBD2 matches at 9 bases. The junction had 5 bases not matched to a gene; V was cut back by 3 bases and J by 1 base. The CDR3 spans 16 residues. Germline values: CDR1 SGHTA, CDR2 FQGNSA. The CDR3: CASSLEREARTDTQYF. CDR3 DNA: TGTGCCAGCAGCTTGGAGCGGGAGGCCCGCACAGATACGCAGTATTTT.

V gene TRBV20-1 combines with J gene TRBJ1-3, with 7 bases matching TRBD1. V gave up 3 bases and J gave up 0 bases; unmatched junction bases: 8. Germline V gene sequence: CDR1 DFQATT, CDR2 SNEGSKA (reference sequence). The CDR3 has 16 residues. Here the CDR3 reads CSASNTDRDSGNTIYF. The CDR3 DNA is TGCAGTGCTAGTAATACAGACAGGGACTCTGGAAACACCATATATTTT.

This clone was detected only once. This sequence joins TRBV7-9 and TRBJ2-2, with TRBD1 identical over 10 bases. J was trimmed by 6 bases and V by 5 bases; bases with no gene match: 6. Germline CDR1 reads SEHNR; CDR2 reads FQNEAQ (reference sequence). The CDR3 length is 15 residues. The CDR3 coding sequence is TGTGCCAGCAGCCCGGGACAGGGGATCCCCGGGGAGCTGTTTTTT. Protein: CASSPGQGIPGELFF.

The chain carries TRBV7-9 and TRBJ1-1, with D tentatively TRBD1 (6 bases). Trimming left V 3 bases short and J 3 bases short, with 11 bases between. The CDR3 runs 14 residues. Per germline, CDR1 SEHNR and CDR2 FQNEAQ (reference sequence). In DNA form, the CDR3 reads TGTGCCAGCAGCTTCCAGGGGCGGGACACTGAAGCTTTCTTT. This codes for CASSFQGRDTEAFF.

The chain recombines TRBV28 with TRBJ2-7, with 10 positions matching TRBD1. The CDR3 has 16 amino acids. Unmatched junction bases numbered 9, after V lost 4 bases and J lost 3 bases. Germline V lookup: CDR1 MDHEN, CDR2 SYDVKM. CDR3 in amino acids: CASSYLGTGAIYEQYF. The DNA of the CDR3 is TGTGCCAGCAGTTACCTAGGGACAGGGGCGATCTACGAGCAGTACTTC.

The V call is TRBV11-2, the J call TRBJ2-3, with 13 positions matching TRBD2. Germline CDR1 reads SGHAT; CDR2 reads FQNNGV. This CDR3 is 20 amino acids long. V trimming: 0 bases; J trimming: 0 bases; junction bases outside the gene matches: 9. The CDR3 coding sequence is TGTGCCAGCAGCTTAGACTTGGGACTAGCGGGAATACCTAGCACAGATACGCAGTATTTT. Translating gives CASSLDLGLAGIPSTDTQYF.

This clone was counted only a few times. The CDR3 DNA is TGTGCCAGCAGTTACTCCCTAGCGGGCCTACGAGAGCAGTACTTC. It specifies CASSYSLAGLREQYF. This rearrangement joins TRBV6-2 or TRBV6-3 to TRBJ2-7, with 8 bases aligning to TRBD2. This CDR3 has 15 residues. The trim removed 0 bases at V and 7 bases at J, leaving 8 bases unmatched. Germline V CDR1 and CDR2: MNHEY, SVGEGT.

This clone was picked up one time. In DNA, the CDR3 is TGTGCCAGCAGGAGTGGAGCGGGGGAAAAACTGTTTTTT. Protein: CASRSGAGEKLFF. The chain carries TRBV7-9 and TRBJ1-4; D is undetermined. Germline CDR1 SEHNR, CDR2 FQNEAQ (reference sequence). The CDR3 length is 13 residues. Trimming left V 6 bases short and J 8 bases short, with 13 bases between.

This clone was seen more than once but under ten times. This chain uses TRBV27 with TRBJ1-2; 10 bases fit TRBD1. CDR3 size: 14 residues. Germline V gene data show CDR1 as MNHEY and CDR2 as SMNVEV (reference sequence). The trim removed 8 bases at V and 6 bases at J, leaving 9 bases unmatched. CDR3 residues: CASGRQGARNGYTF. In DNA form, the CDR3 reads TGTGCCAGCGGGAGACAGGGGGCAAGGAATGGCTACACCTTC.

This sequence joins TRBV29-1 and TRBJ1-1, with 9 bases matching TRBD1. This CDR3 is 18 amino acids long. V dropped 3 bases and J dropped 3; count of bases not matched to a gene: 17. Per the germline V gene, CDR1 is SQVTM and CDR2 is ANQGSEA. In DNA, the CDR3 is TGCAGCGTTGAGGACAGGGGACTGTTTTTAGGGCAGTACACTGAAGCTTTCTTT. It is translated as CSVEDRGLFLGQYTEAFF.

The CDR3 loop is CASSPGLLNRYEQYF. In nucleotides, the CDR3 is TGCGCCAGCAGCCCGGGACTACTGAATCGGTACGAGCAGTACTTC. The chain couples TRBV5-1 to TRBJ2-7, with 7 positions matching TRBD2. The junction had 11 bases not matched to a gene; V was cut back by 4 bases and J by 4 bases. Germline assignment: CDR1 SGHRS and CDR2 YFSETQ. CDR3 length equals 15 residues.

This clone is a singleton in its sample. V gene TRBV24-1 combines with J gene TRBJ2-3; 12 bases agree with TRBD2. This CDR3 spans 17 amino acids. Germline loops: CDR1 KGHDR, CDR2 SFDVKD. V shed 4 bases, J shed 4 bases, and the junction held 8 bases outside the gene matches. The CDR3 loop is CATSDPASGRGSDTQYF. The DNA of the CDR3 is TGTGCCACCAGTGACCCGGCTAGCGGGAGGGGCTCAGATACGCAGTATTTT.

CDR3 residues: CASSIYREGQPQHF. CDR3 bases: TGTGCCAGCAGCATTTACAGGGAAGGCCAGCCCCAGCATTTT. The chain is built from TRBV5-8 and TRBJ1-5, with a tentative D call TRBD1 (6 bases). The germline V gene encodes CDR1 SGHTS and CDR2 YDEGEE. The V and J ends lost 4 bases and 7 bases respectively, with 15 bases between them. CDR3 length: 14 residues.

This sequence joins TRBV7-2 and TRBJ2-5; TRBD1 agrees at 10 bases. Germline trimming cut 4 bases from V and 4 bases from J; bases unmatched to any gene: 0. CDR1 is SGHTA, CDR2 FQGNSA, per germline. The length of the CDR3 is 13 residues. The CDR3 DNA sequence: TGTGCCAGCAGCTGGACAGGGGGAGAGACCCAGTACTTC. Its translation: CASSWTGGETQYF.

The chain has TRBV5-1 and TRBJ2-2; D is possibly TRBD2 (5 bases). Germline CDR1 and CDR2: SGHRS and YFSETQ. The CDR3 is 14 amino acids. V gave up 2 bases and J gave up 7 bases, with 12 bases separating them. This CDR3 reads CASSLTPGNGELFF. DNA of the CDR3: TGCGCCAGCAGCTTAACCCCGGGGAACGGGGAGCTGTTTTTT.

This clone occurred once. The chain links TRBV6-5 to TRBJ1-2; D is uncertain. This CDR3 contains 14 residues. Looked up from germline, CDR1 is MNHEY and CDR2 is SVGAGI. The V and J ends lost 2 bases and 4 bases respectively, with 11 bases between them. This chain's CDR3 is CASSYSSTSYGYTF. For the CDR3, the DNA is TGTGCCAGCAGTTACAGCAGTACTAGCTATGGCTACACCTTC.

This chain connects TRBV19 to TRBJ2-2; 7 nucleotides agree with TRBD2. CDR3 size: 16 residues. Germline V gene data show CDR1 as LNHDA and CDR2 as SQIVND (reference sequence). Trimming removed 5 bases from V and 1 base from J; junction bases left unmatched: 7. CDR3 residues: CASSPWSGGNTGELFF. The CDR3, as DNA: TGTGCCAGTAGTCCATGGTCGGGGGGGAACACCGGGGAGCTGTTTTTT.

This chain uses TRBV2 with TRBJ2-7, with 9 bases that match TRBD1. This CDR3 is built from 13 residues. In germline, CDR1 is SNHLY, CDR2 FYNNEI. The trim removed 8 bases at V and 4 bases at J, leaving 6 bases unmatched. In DNA, the CDR3 is TGTGCCAGCGGGACAGGGCTAGTGTACGAGCAGTACTTC. As protein: CASGTGLVYEQYF.

The rearrangement joins TRBV4-3 to TRBJ1-4; tentative D call: TRBD1 (6 bases). Per the germline V gene, CDR1 is LGHNA and CDR2 is YSLEER. V was pared by 1 base and J by 7 bases, with 16 bases between. The CDR3 loop spans 16 amino acids. The CDR3 reads CASSQGSGTLIEKLFF. The CDR3 nucleotides read TGCGCCAGCAGCCAAGGTTCCGGGACACTGATTGAAAAACTGTTTTTT.

A single count supports this clone. The rearrangement links TRBV24-1 to TRBJ1-2, with TRBD1 as a possible D gene (5 bases). This CDR3 region has 13 residues. From germline, CDR1 is KGHDR and CDR2 SFDVKD. V gave up 6 bases and J gave up 2 bases, with 9 bases separating them. CDR3 region: CATSSQGNYGYTF. The CDR3, as DNA: TGTGCCACCAGTTCGCAGGGAAACTATGGCTACACCTTC.

This sequence joins TRBV5-6 and TRBJ1-2; D may be TRBD1 (5 bases). Germline values: CDR1 SGHDT, CDR2 YYEEEE. Trimming took off 0 bases at V and 3 bases at J, with 21 bases between the two ends. The CDR3 length is 18 residues. In DNA form, the CDR3 reads TGTGCCAGCAGCTTGGTCAACCCGGCAGGGCGACGCGACTATGGCTACACCTTC. Residues: CASSLVNPAGRRDYGYTF.

The chain is built from TRBV28 and TRBJ1-1, with D possibly matching TRBD1 (5 bases). The V end lost 2 bases, the J end lost 1 base, and 14 bases lay between the germline ends. This CDR3 is 16 amino acids long. Germline V gives CDR1 MDHEN, CDR2 SYDVKM. This CDR3 reads CASSLGALPPNTEAFF. DNA of the CDR3: TGTGCCAGCAGTTTAGGGGCATTACCGCCGAACACTGAAGCTTTCTTT.

CDR3 nucleotide sequence: TGTGCCTGGAGCGCTATGACAGGGTTTGGCTACACCTTC. Translated, it gives CAWSAMTGFGYTF. This chain connects TRBV30 to TRBJ1-2; 7 bases fit TRBD1. V was pared by 3 bases and J by 7 bases, with 8 bases of the junction left unmatched. Germline assignment: CDR1 GTSNPN and CDR2 SVGIG (reference sequence). The CDR3 loop spans 13 amino acids.

The chain carries TRBV6-5 and TRBJ1-6; D gene ambiguous. The V and J ends lost 0 bases and 7 bases respectively, with 4 bases between them. The CDR3 totals 13 residues. Germline V lookup: CDR1 MNHEY, CDR2 SVGAGI. CDR3 in amino acids: CASSYSQNSPLHF. CDR3 sequence (DNA): TGTGCCAGCAGTTACTCGCAGAATTCACCCCTCCACTTT.

The CDR3 region has the DNA TGTGCCAGCATCCCAGGGGTTGGTGAGACCCAGTACTTC. Protein: CASIPGVGETQYF. The rearrangement joins TRBV6-2 or TRBV6-3 to TRBJ2-5; a possible D gene is TRBD1 (6 bases). V was cut by 7 bases and J by 5 bases, with 14 bases left in between. The CDR3 length is 13 residues. CDR1 is MNHEY, CDR2 SVGEGT, per germline.